This is a list of T cell receptor beta chains from one sample in a study of T-cell reconstitution after alpha-beta-depleted transplantation in children. TCRdb processed the PCR reads anew with MiXCR; each CDR3 protein has one entry. The table records around 600,000 distinct CDR3 sequences, under 30% of them present only once. The sample was PBMCs, mostly from graft donor cells, taken 360 days after TCRalphabeta/CD19-depleted stem cell transplant. These receptors were obtained from a boy under three years old who had a stem cell transplant for acute myeloid leukemia, so the T cells may come from the graft donor. The CDR3 runs from the conserved cysteine through the conserved F or W. A D gene is named only where the DNA matches it firmly. Some rows have no size entry. The others give once, few or many, or a class for an expanded clone.

len	v_gene	j_gene	abundance	d_gene	CDR3nt	CDR3aa
14	TRBV12-3/TRBV12-4	TRBJ1-1	-	-	TGTGCCAGCAGTTTGGGGACCTCCACCGGTGAAGCTTTCTTT	CASSLGTSTGEAFF
14	TRBV7-2	TRBJ2-5	many	-	TGTGCCAGCAGCTTAGATGGAGGCGAGGAGACCCAGTACTTC	CASSLDGGEETQYF
13	TRBV28	TRBJ1-5	many	-	TGTGCCAGCAGTTCCCAGGGGAGTCAGCCCCAGCATTTT	CASSSQGSQPQHF
12	TRBV18	TRBJ2-7	few	TRBD1	TGTGCCAGCTCACCGGACAGGCGCGAGCAGTACTTC	CASSPDRREQYF
16	TRBV4-3	TRBJ2-5	-	-	TGCGCCAGCAGCCCTGGAGGGGGCAACCTCCAAGAGACCCAGTACTTC	CASSPGGGNLQETQYF
16	TRBV7-6	TRBJ2-1	few	TRBD2	TGTGCCAGCAGCTTAGCTGTAGCGGGGGGGCGGGGTGAGCAGTTCTTC	CASSLAVAGGRGEQFF
16	TRBV10-3	TRBJ1-1	once	TRBD1	TGTACCATCTGTTTCGGGGCAGGGGGACGAGGGACTGAAGCTTTCTTT	CTICFGAGGRGTEAFF
14	TRBV20-1	TRBJ2-5	-	TRBD1	TGCAGTGCTAGAGGCGACAGGGTCCAAGAGACCCAGTACTTC	CSARGDRVQETQYF
17	TRBV28	TRBJ2-5	many	-	TGTGCCAGCAGAACCTTCGCCGGGACACCTAAGCAAGAGACCCAGTACTTC	CASRTFAGTPKQETQYF
14	TRBV6-1	TRBJ2-5	-	TRBD1	TGTGCCAGCGGGGGACAGGGGGTGAGAGAGACCCAGTACTTC	CASGGQGVRETQYF
12	TRBV29-1	TRBJ2-5	many	-	TGCAGCGTTGAAAATCGCCAAGAGACCCAGTACTTC	CSVENRQETQYF
15	TRBV7-2	TRBJ2-5	-	TRBD2	TGTGCCAGCAGCTCTAACGGGGGGGCCTCAGAGACCCAGTACTTC	CASSSNGGASETQYF
15	TRBV20-1	TRBJ2-1	-	-	TGCAGTGCTAGGGGGGACGGGCTCTCCTACAATGAGCAGTTCTTC	CSARGDGLSYNEQFF
15	TRBV20-1	TRBJ2-1	few	-	TGCAGTGCTAGAGCCGGGGGCGGACCTCATAAGGAGCAGTTCTTC	CSARAGGGPHKEQFF
16	TRBV15	TRBJ1-2	few	TRBD1	TGTGCCACCAGCAGTTATGGACAGGGATTTAACTATGGCTACACCTTC	CATSSYGQGFNYGYTF
16	TRBV6-1	TRBJ2-5	few	TRBD2	TGTGCCAGCACCGGACTAGCGGGGACCTACAAAGAGACCCAGTACTTC	CASTGLAGTYKETQYF
11	TRBV7-8	TRBJ2-5	few	-	TGTGCCAGCTGCTCAGGGCCGGTCCAGTACTTC	CASCSGPVQYF
15	TRBV20-1	TRBJ2-3	-	TRBD2	TGCAGTGCTAGAGATTTCGGGGGGGTCCCCGGTACGCAGTATTTT	CSARDFGGVPGTQYF
20	TRBV4-2	TRBJ2-5	many	TRBD2	TGTGCCAGCAGCCAGGGACTAGCGGGATTCCCGGCCTCCGACCAAGAGACCCAGTACTTC	CASSQGLAGFPASDQETQYF
19	TRBV6-5	TRBJ2-5	few	TRBD1	TGTGCCAGCAGTTATCCGCCCCTTGTCGCCGGACAGGGCCAAGAGACCCAGTACTTC	CASSYPPLVAGQGQETQYF
12	TRBV7-2	TRBJ1-1	many	TRBD1	TGTGCCAGCAGCTGGACAGGAGTTGAAGCTTTCTTT	CASSWTGVEAFF
14	TRBV15	TRBJ1-4	few	TRBD1	TGTGCCACCAGCTGGACAGGGGGCACTGAAAAACTGTTTTTT	CATSWTGGTEKLFF
18	TRBV5-1	TRBJ1-2	-	-	TGCGCCAGCAGCTCCTCCACGATCGGACAGCGAACTAACTATGGCTACACCTTC	CASSSSTIGQRTNYGYTF
17	TRBV5-8	TRBJ2-1	few	TRBD1	TGTGCCAGCAGCTTTCTGACAGGGGGAATCTCCTACAATGAGCAGTTCTTC	CASSFLTGGISYNEQFF
13	TRBV12-3/TRBV12-4	TRBJ1-2	few	-	TGTGCCAGCAGCCCCGGACAGTTTGATGGCTACACCTTC	CASSPGQFDGYTF
18	TRBV20-1	TRBJ2-2	-	TRBD2	TGCAGTGCTCCCCTTCGACTAGCGGGGGGCCCGAACACCGGGGAGCTGTTTTTT	CSAPLRLAGGPNTGELFF
15	TRBV18	TRBJ2-1	many	TRBD2	TGTGCCAGCTCACGCTTAGCGGGACCTTCGGATGAGCAGTTCTTC	CASSRLAGPSDEQFF
17	TRBV19	TRBJ2-1	many	TRBD1	TGTGCCAGTAGTGTTGGGACAGGGGTCCCCTCCTACAATGAGCAGTTCTTC	CASSVGTGVPSYNEQFF
16	TRBV5-1	TRBJ2-1	-	TRBD2	TGCGCCAGCGATAAGGGGACTAGCGGGTTTTCGTCGGAGCAGTTCTTC	CASDKGTSGFSSEQFF
13	TRBV20-1	TRBJ2-5	many	-	TGCAGTGCTAGAGATCCGCGGTCAGAGACCCAGTACTTC	CSARDPRSETQYF
14	TRBV12-3/TRBV12-4	TRBJ2-5	few	TRBD1	TGTGCCAGCAGGGGACAGGGGGCGACGGAGACCCAGTACTTC	CASRGQGATETQYF